This T cell receptor beta chain appears in the sequencing data of a study of CXCR3-negative and CXCR3-positive naive CD8 T cells. The libraries of TRB cDNA were constructed through 5' RACE using UMI labels. TCRdb reprocessed the 5' RACE reads, with one entry per CDR3 protein and no DNA. The repertoire table contains 55,000 to 75,000 distinct CDR3 sequences. Findings of the study overall: Similar TRBV-TRBJ gene usage was seen in naive CXCR3-negative and CXCR3-positive cells, but not in memory cells. Relative to CXCR3-negative naive cells, CXCR3-positive naive cells had more hydrophobic TRB CDR3s. Sequencing showed both naive subsets with comparably high diversity, and memory CD8+ cells much lower.

Germline V gene lookup returns CDR1 ENHRY and CDR2 SYGVKD. The CDR3 totals 16 residues. For this clonotype: The antigen is undetermined.

This receptor was identified in a human donor in good health. Some clones in this sample may be carry-over from other donors' samples. J is TRBJ2-4 and V is TRBV10-3; the TRBD1 assignment by TCRdb is unverifiable without DNA. The sample comprised naive CXCR3+ CD8+ T cells from blood. Subset noted: CD45RO-CCR7+CD27+CD95- naive CD8+ T cells expressing CXCR3 (TNR3+). The CDR3: CAISESPGQGLNIQYF.